This T cell receptor (beta chain) derives from a study of shared clonotypes between healthy human individuals. About the research overall: Donor composition was two women and three men, aged 18 to 49. Overall study results and limits: What naive subsets generally showed was a larger estimated richness than memory subsets showed. The rarefaction results pointed to incomplete sorted-subset sequencing despite large depth. Shared across several donors were about 4.8% of the naive CD4 clonotypes.

Concerning this clone itself: What it binds is unknown. This sample also contains other DNA sequences that code for the same CDR3.

The naive CD8 subset, CD45RO-negative cells positively selected for CCR7, excluded terminally differentiated effector memory CD45RA+ cells. CDR1 SGHTA and CDR2 FQGNSA come from the germline V gene. This CDR3 is 13 amino acids long. Trimming stripped 1 base from V and 2 bases from J, with 3 bases between. Clones were sequenced by immunoSEQ multiplex PCR, and TCRdb holds only the in-frame ones, with some missing. This table has millions of clones, about 92% appearing once. This TCR was recovered from a man aged 18-30 years in good health. Some clones in this sample may be carry-over from other donors' samples. V gene TRBV7-2 combines with J gene TRBJ2-1, with D unclear. Sample: naive CD8+ T cells from PBMCs. Written as DNA, the CDR3 is TGTGCCAGCAGCTTAGGGACCTACAATGAGCAGTTCTTC. This sequence encodes CASSLGTYNEQFF. The whole variable domain, remainder taken from reference TRBV7-2 and TRBJ2-1, is GAGVSQSPSNKVTEKGKDVELRCDPISGHTALYWYRQSLGQGLEFLIYFQGNSAPDKSGLPSDRFSAERTGGSVSTLTIQRTQQEDSAVYLCASSLGTYNEQFFGPGTRLTVL.